Detailed here is one T cell receptor beta chain. The antigen is unknown. Compared with germline, one end of the junction differs, possibly owing to a read error. Researchers ran the PCR with 60 Vbeta and 13 Jbeta primers. Repertoires were generated with immunoSEQ multiplex PCR, while TCRdb's copy carries only in-frame clones and drops some. The data hold fewer than 250,000 clones, with about 80% observed a single time. The sample belongs to a study of cytomegalovirus exposure and HLA in healthy donors. About the study: In an early release, HLA-typed donors contributed tens of millions of unique TCR sequences.

CDR1 is SEHNR, CDR2 FQNEAQ, per germline (reference sequence). The CDR3 runs to 13 residues. Whole-study findings and limits: The authors excluded some V segments, including TRBV6-2 and TRBV6-3, as indistinguishable. Later on, an analysis tied some 17,000 TCR beta sequences to HLA alleles at 0.05 false discovery rate. TCR beta chains numbering 164 were designated cytomegalovirus-associated.

The sequence came from a man in his forties in good health and CMV-seropositive. The chain has TRBV7-9 and TRBJ1-1; 7 positions agree with TRBD1. Input material: PBMCs. This chain's CDR3 is CASSLDRNPEAFF. The CDR3 coding sequence is TGTGCCAGCAGCTTGGACAGGAACCCTGAAGCTTTCTTT.